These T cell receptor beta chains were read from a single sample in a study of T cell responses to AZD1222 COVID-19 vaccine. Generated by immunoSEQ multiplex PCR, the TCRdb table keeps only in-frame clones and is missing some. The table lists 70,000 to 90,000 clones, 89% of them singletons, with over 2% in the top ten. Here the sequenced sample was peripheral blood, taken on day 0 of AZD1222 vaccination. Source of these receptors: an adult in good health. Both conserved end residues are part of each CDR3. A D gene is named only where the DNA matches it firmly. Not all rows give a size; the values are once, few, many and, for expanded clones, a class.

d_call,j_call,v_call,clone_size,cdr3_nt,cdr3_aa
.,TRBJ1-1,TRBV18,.,TGTGCCAGCTCACCACCGTCCAAGGGCGGTACTGAAGCTTTCTTT,CASSPPSKGGTEAFF
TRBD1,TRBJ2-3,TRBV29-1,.,TGCAGCGTTGAATTCTGGGGGACAGGGGGCGATACGCAGTATTTT,CSVEFWGTGGDTQYF
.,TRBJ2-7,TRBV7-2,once,TGTGCCAGCAGCGTGGTGTACACCCATTACGAGCAGTACTTC,CASSVVYTHYEQYF
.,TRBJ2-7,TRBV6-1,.,TGTGCCAGCAGTGACGAGGCGGAGCAGTACTTC,CASSDEAEQYF
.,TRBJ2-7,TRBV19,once,TGTGCCAGTAGTATGGGGTACACCTACGAGCAGTACTTC,CASSMGYTYEQYF
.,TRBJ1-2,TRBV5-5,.,TGTGCCAGCAGCTTAACAGGGTCACGAGGCTACACCTTC,CASSLTGSRGYTF
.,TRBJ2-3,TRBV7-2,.,TGTGCCAGCAGCGAGCCGACCACAACGCAGTATTTT,CASSEPTTTQYF
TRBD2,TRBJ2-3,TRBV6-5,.,TGTGCCAGCAGTACTAGCGGGGGGGCCCCAGATACGCAGTATTTT,CASSTSGGAPDTQYF
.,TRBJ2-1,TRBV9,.,TGTGCCAGCAGCGTAGGAGGACAGACCAATGAGCAGTTCTTC,CASSVGGQTNEQFF
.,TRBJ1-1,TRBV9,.,TGTGCCAGCAGCGTAGGCTGGGGGCGGAACACTGAAGCTTTCTTT,CASSVGWGRNTEAFF
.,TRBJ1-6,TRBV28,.,TGTGCCAGCAGTTTCCCTTCACCCCTCCACTTT,CASSFPSPLHF
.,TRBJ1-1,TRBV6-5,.,TGTGCCAGCAGTTACGTTCAAGACACTGAAGCTTTCTTT,CASSYVQDTEAFF
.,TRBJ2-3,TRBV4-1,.,TGCGCCAGCAGCCAATTGGGGCTTAGCACAGATACGCAGTATTTT,CASSQLGLSTDTQYF
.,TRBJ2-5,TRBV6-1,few,TGTGCCAGCAGTGAAGGATTCGAGAGGGATGCCCAGTACTTC,CASSEGFERDAQYF
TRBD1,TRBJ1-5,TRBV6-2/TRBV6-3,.,TGTGCCAGCAGTATCGGGACAGGAAAGAGATATAGCAATCAGCCCCAGCATTTT,CASSIGTGKRYSNQPQHF
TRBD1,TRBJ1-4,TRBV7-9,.,TGTGCCAGCAGCAATGGGCGACAGGGAACTAATGAAAAACTGTTTTTT,CASSNGRQGTNEKLFF
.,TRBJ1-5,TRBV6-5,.,TGTGCCAGCAGCGCCCCACAGGGTAGTCAGCCCCAGCATTTT,CASSAPQGSQPQHF
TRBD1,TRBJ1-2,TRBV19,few,TGTGCCAGTAGTATAGGTGGGACAGACAACTATGGCTACACCTTC,CASSIGGTDNYGYTF
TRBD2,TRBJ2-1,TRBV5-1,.,TGCGCCAGCAGCTTGGATGCGGGAGCGGGTGAGCAGTTCTTC,CASSLDAGAGEQFF
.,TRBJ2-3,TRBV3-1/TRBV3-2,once,TGTGCCAGCAGCCAAAATAACAGGCGGAGTCTTAGCACAGATACGCAGTATTTT,CASSQNNRRSLSTDTQYF
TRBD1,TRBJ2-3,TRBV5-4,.,TGTGCCAGCAGAAGGGACAGGGAAACCACAGATACGCAGTATTTT,CASRRDRETTDTQYF
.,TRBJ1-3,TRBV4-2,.,TGTGCCAGCAGCCAAGATATGGGCCTCTCTGGAAACACCATATATTTT,CASSQDMGLSGNTIYF
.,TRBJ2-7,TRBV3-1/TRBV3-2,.,TGTGCCAGCAGCCAAGAGCGACACCCCCCCTACGAGCAGTACTTC,CASSQERHPPYEQYF
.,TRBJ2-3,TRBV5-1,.,TGCGCCAGCAGCTTTAGTGCGTCAAGTCGGGATACGCAGTATTTT,CASSFSASSRDTQYF
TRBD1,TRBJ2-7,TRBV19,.,TGTGCCAGTAGTTCAACGGGACAGGGCTCCGAGCAGTACTTC,CASSSTGQGSEQYF
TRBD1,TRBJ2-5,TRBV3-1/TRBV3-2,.,TGTGCCAGCAGCCAGAGGGACAGGGAAGAGACCCAGTACTTC,CASSQRDREETQYF
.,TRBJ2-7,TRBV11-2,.,TGTGCCAGCAGCTTAGGGGCAATATTGGACTCCTACGAGCAGTACTTC,CASSLGAILDSYEQYF
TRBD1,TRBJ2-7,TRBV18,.,TGTGCCAGCTCACCGATGCGACAGGGGGCGTACGAGCAGTACTTC,CASSPMRQGAYEQYF
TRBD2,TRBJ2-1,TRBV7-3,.,TGTGCCAGCAGCCCCGTAGCGGGGGGCTCAGGCGAGCAGTTCTTC,CASSPVAGGSGEQFF
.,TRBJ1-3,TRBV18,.,TGTGCCAGCTCAGCCCTGGTAGGAAACACCATATATTTT,CASSALVGNTIYF
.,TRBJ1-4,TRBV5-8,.,TGTGCCAGCAGCCCACAATACTCTACTAATGAAAAACTGTTTTTT,CASSPQYSTNEKLFF
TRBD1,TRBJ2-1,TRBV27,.,TGTGCCAGCAGTTTGGGGACAGGGATTCTCGGTGAGCAGTTCTTC,CASSLGTGILGEQFF
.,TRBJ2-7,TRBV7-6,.,TGTGCCAGCAGCTCAGGGGTGGTATCTCTTCTCTCCGAGCAGTACTTC,CASSSGVVSLLSEQYF
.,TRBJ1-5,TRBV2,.,TGTGCCAGCAGGGGCCGTCAGGAGTGGGATAATCAGCCCCAGCATTTT,CASRGRQEWDNQPQHF
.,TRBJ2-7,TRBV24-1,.,TGTGCCACCAGTGATTTGCTCGGGTCGGCCGGCTCCTACGAGCAGTACTTC,CATSDLLGSAGSYEQYF
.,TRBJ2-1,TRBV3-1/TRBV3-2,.,TGTGCCAGCAGCCAAGGACCCGGGGGTAACAATGAGCAGTTCTTC,CASSQGPGGNNEQFF
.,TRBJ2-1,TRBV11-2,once,TGTGCCAGCAGCTTCCCCCTAGCGCCCACCTACAATGAGCAGTTCTTC,CASSFPLAPTYNEQFF
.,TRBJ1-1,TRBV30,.,TGTGCCTGGAGTCGGAGCGACAGGAAACCTAACACTGAAGCTTTCTTT,CAWSRSDRKPNTEAFF
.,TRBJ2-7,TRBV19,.,TGTGCCAGTAGTCCCAGGCCGGCGGATTGGGACGAGCAGTACTTC,CASSPRPADWDEQYF
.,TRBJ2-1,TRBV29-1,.,TGCAGCGTTATGCCCTCGGGGTACAATGAGCAGTTCTTC,CSVMPSGYNEQFF
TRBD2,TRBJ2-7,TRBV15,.,TGTGCCACCAGCAGAGAGGAACTAGCGGGAGGGCGCGACGAGCAGTACTTC,CATSREELAGGRDEQYF
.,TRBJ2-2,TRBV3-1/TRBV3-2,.,TGTGCCAGCAGCGCGCCCTGGAAGAACACCGGGGAGCTGTTTTTT,CASSAPWKNTGELFF
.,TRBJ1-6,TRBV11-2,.,TGTGCCAGCAGCTACTCAAGTCTCAGGGATAATTCACCCCTCCACTTT,CASSYSSLRDNSPLHF
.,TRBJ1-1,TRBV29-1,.,TGCAGCGTTGAAAGGGGAGACACTGAAGCTTTCTTT,CSVERGDTEAFF
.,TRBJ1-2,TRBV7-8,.,TGTGCCAGCAGCTTAAGGGTGGCACGTAGGATCGACACCTTC,CASSLRVARRIDTF
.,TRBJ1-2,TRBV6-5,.,TGTGCCAGCAGTCCGGGACAAATCTATGGCTACACCTTC,CASSPGQIYGYTF
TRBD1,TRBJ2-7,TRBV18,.,TGTGCCAGCTCACCCAGACAGGGCGAGGAGCAGTACTTC,CASSPRQGEEQYF
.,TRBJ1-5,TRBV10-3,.,TGTGCCATCAGTGCGGAACCTTATAGCAATCAGCCCCAGCATTTT,CAISAEPYSNQPQHF
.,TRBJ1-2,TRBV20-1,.,TGCAGCGTAATACGGGGCTATGGCTACACCTTC,CSVIRGYGYTF
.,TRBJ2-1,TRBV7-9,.,TGTGCCAGCAGCTCAATGGCGGGTGGGGCGAGGGATGAGCAGTTCTTC,CASSSMAGGARDEQFF
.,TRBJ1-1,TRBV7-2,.,TGTGCCAGCAGCACCCAAGACCGATCTGAAGCTTTCTTT,CASSTQDRSEAFF
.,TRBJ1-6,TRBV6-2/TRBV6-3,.,TGTGCCAGCAGATACGGACCCTACGGGGATACTCCCCTCCACTTT,CASRYGPYGDTPLHF
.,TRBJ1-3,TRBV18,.,TGTGCCAGCTCCCTCCTTGGAAACACCATATATTTT,CASSLLGNTIYF
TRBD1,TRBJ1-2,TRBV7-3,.,TGTGCCAGCAGCTTGGACTCACAGGGGAACTATGGCTACACCTTC,CASSLDSQGNYGYTF
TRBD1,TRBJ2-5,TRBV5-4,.,TGTGCCAGCAGCTTGGAACAGGGGCTGGAGACCCAGTACTTC,CASSLEQGLETQYF
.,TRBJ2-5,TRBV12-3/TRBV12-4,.,TGTGCCAGCAGTGCCCTGGGGGAGGTCCAGTACTTC,CASSALGEVQYF
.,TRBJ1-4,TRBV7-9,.,TGTGCCAGCAGCTCAGGGGCCAATAATGAAAAACTGTTTTTT,CASSSGANNEKLFF